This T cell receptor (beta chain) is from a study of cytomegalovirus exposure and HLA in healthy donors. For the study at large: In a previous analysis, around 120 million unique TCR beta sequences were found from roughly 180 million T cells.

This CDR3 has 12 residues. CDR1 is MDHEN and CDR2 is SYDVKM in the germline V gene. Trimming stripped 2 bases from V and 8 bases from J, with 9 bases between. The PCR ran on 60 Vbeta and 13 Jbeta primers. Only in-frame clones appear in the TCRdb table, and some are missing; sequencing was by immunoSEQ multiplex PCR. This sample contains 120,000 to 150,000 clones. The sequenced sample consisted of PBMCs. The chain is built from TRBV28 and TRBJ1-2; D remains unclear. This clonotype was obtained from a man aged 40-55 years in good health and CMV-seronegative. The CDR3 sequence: CASSLQDTGYTF. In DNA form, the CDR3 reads TGTGCCAGCAGTTTACAGGATACCGGCTACACCTTC.